This is a list of T cell receptor beta chains from one sample in a study of metastatic and nonmetastatic thyroid tumors. With MiXCR, TCRdb called clones anew from the PCR reads. Here the sample spans under 50,000 clones, roughly 23% being singletons. Input material: blood. These receptors were collected from a male donor with papillary thyroid cancer or a benign thyroid nodule (not recorded which). Some clones in this sample may be carry-over from other donors' samples. The CDR3 runs from the conserved cysteine through the conserved F or W. D genes are given only for firm matches. Clone size is given for some rows only: seen once, a few or many times, or a class if the clone is expanded.

TRBD2	TRBV6-1	15	TRBJ2-1	NA	CASSDGWEGPSEQFF	TGTGCCAGCAGTGATGGGTGGGAGGGCCCGAGTGAGCAGTTCTTC
TRBD1	TRBV20-1	14	TRBJ1-6	once	CSAGTGGDNSPLHF	TGCAGTGCCGGGACAGGGGGCGATAATTCACCCCTCCACTTT
TRBD1	TRBV5-1	15	TRBJ1-1	NA	CASSLTPGQGTEAFF	TGCGCCAGCAGCTTAACACCGGGACAGGGGACTGAAGCTTTCTTT
NA	TRBV6-1	13	TRBJ2-2	many	CASTTGRGGELFF	TGTGCCAGCACCACAGGGAGGGGCGGGGAGCTGTTTTTT
TRBD2	TRBV6-2/TRBV6-3	17	TRBJ2-1	NA	CASRASSGSPFYNEQFF	TGTGCCAGCAGGGCTTCTAGCGGGTCACCATTCTACAATGAGCAGTTCTTC
NA	TRBV6-1	15	TRBJ2-7	few	CASSEAAGSSYEQYF	TGTGCCAGCAGTGAAGCGGCCGGGAGCTCCTACGAGCAGTACTTC
NA	TRBV5-1	16	TRBJ2-7	many	CASSSFQGPGVDEQYF	TGCGCCAGCAGCTCCTTCCAGGGGCCCGGCGTCGACGAGCAGTACTTC
NA	TRBV19	10	TRBJ2-7	few	CASKVEEQYF	TGTGCCAGTAAGGTTGAGGAGCAGTACTTC
TRBD2	TRBV12-3/TRBV12-4	14	TRBJ2-3	many	CASSYSGRTDTQYF	TGTGCCAGCAGTTATAGCGGGCGCACAGATACGCAGTATTTT
NA	TRBV11-2	16	TRBJ2-1	NA	CASSPASVSVNNEHFF	TGTGCCAGCAGCCCGGCGAGCGTGAGCGTTAACAATGAGCATTTCTTC
NA	TRBV5-1	15	TRBJ2-2	many	CASSLNSPGPGELFF	TGCGCCAGCAGCTTGAATTCTCCTGGCCCCGGGGAGCTGTTTTTT
NA	TRBV3-1	14	TRBJ2-5	few	CASSPRGVQETQYF	TGTGCCAGCAGCCCTAGGGGGGTCCAAGAGACCCAGTACTTC
NA	TRBV5-1	15	TRBJ2-2	many	CASSLLPGDTGELFF	TGCGCCAGCAGCTTGCTACCAGGCGACACCGGGGAGCTGTTTTTT
TRBD2	TRBV11-1	18	TRBJ2-2	many	CASSTRTSGGTNTGELFF	TGTGCCAGCAGCACCCGGACTAGCGGGGGGACGAACACCGGGGAGCTGTTTTTT
NA	TRBV20-1	18	TRBJ2-5	few	CSARGGLAWGLLQETQYF	TGCAGTGCTAGGGGGGGGCTAGCGTGGGGCCTACTCCAAGAGACCCAGTACTTC
NA	TRBV11-3	16	TRBJ1-1	NA	CASSLERGRAGTEAFF	TGTGCCAGCAGCTTAGAACGGGGGCGCGCGGGCACTGAAGCTTTCTTT
NA	TRBV2	14	TRBJ2-1	many	CASRPGNSYNEQFF	TGTGCCAGCAGGCCGGGAAACTCCTACAATGAGCAGTTCTTC
NA	TRBV4-1	12	TRBJ2-1	many	CASRHPGDEQFF	TGCGCCAGCAGGCACCCAGGGGATGAGCAGTTCTTC
NA	TRBV20-1	15	TRBJ2-7	many	CSAREVGRPYYEQYF	TGCAGTGCTAGAGAGGTAGGCAGGCCATACTACGAGCAGTACTTC
TRBD2	TRBV20-1	14	TRBJ2-3	NA	CSARQGLATDTQYF	TGCAGTGCTAGACAGGGACTAGCGACAGATACGCAGTATTTT
NA	TRBV2	11	TRBJ2-7	medium-sized	CASSQSDEQYF	TGTGCCAGCAGTCAAAGCGACGAGCAGTACTTC
TRBD1	TRBV20-1	15	TRBJ1-6	many	CSAEERTGKRSPLHF	TGCAGTGCTGAGGAAAGGACAGGGAAGAGATCACCCCTCCACTTT
NA	TRBV6-1	13	TRBJ1-1	many	CAGGRDWGTEAFF	TGTGCCGGGGGAAGAGATTGGGGCACTGAAGCTTTCTTT
TRBD1	TRBV11-3	14	TRBJ2-7	once	CASSLETGSYEQYF	TGTGCCAGCAGCTTAGAGACAGGGTCCTACGAGCAGTACTTC
NA	TRBV28	12	TRBJ1-5	NA	CASHTDRSGQHF	TGTGCCAGTCACACTGACAGGTCCGGCCAGCATTTT
NA	TRBV7-3	14	TRBJ1-2	many	CASSLIPNGRSYTF	TGTGCCAGCAGCTTAATCCCCAATGGGCGTAGCTACACCTTC
TRBD1	TRBV10-1	16	TRBJ2-1	NA	CASSETPGTGVVEQFF	TGCGCCAGCAGTGAGACGCCCGGGACAGGGGTCGTTGAGCAGTTCTTC
TRBD2	TRBV30	14	TRBJ2-1	NA	CAWGLNGGAGEQFF	TGTGCCTGGGGTCTCAACGGGGGGGCAGGTGAGCAGTTCTTC
NA	TRBV27	13	TRBJ2-1	many	CASSLKVWNEQFF	TGTGCCAGCAGTCTAAAAGTGTGGAATGAGCAGTTCTTC
TRBD1	TRBV20-1	13	TRBJ1-1	NA	CSASAGGNTEAFF	TGCAGTGCTAGTGCAGGGGGCAACACTGAAGCTTTCTTT
TRBD1	TRBV20-1	15	TRBJ2-3	few	CSAFRTGRNTDTQYF	TGCAGTGCCTTTAGGACAGGGAGGAACACAGATACGCAGTATTTT
TRBD1	TRBV24-1	15	TRBJ2-1	NA	CATSPGQGAYNEQFF	TGTGCCACCAGTCCGGGACAGGGCGCCTACAATGAGCAGTTCTTC
NA	TRBV20-1	14	TRBJ1-1	once	CSARSGRMDTEAFF	TGCAGTGCTAGGTCCGGGCGGATGGACACTGAAGCTTTCTTT
NA	TRBV30	16	TRBJ1-6	many	CAWSVRGSYSDSPLHF	TGTGCCTGGAGTGTACGGGGCAGCTACTCCGATTCACCCCTCCACTTT
TRBD1	TRBV6-1	13	TRBJ2-5	NA	CAGRDRGKETQYF	TGTGCCGGACGGGACAGGGGGAAAGAGACCCAGTACTTC
NA	TRBV24-1	14	TRBJ2-1	few	CATSDFTERNEQFF	TGTGCCACCAGTGATTTCACCGAGAGGAATGAGCAGTTCTTC
TRBD1	TRBV24-1	15	TRBJ2-3	many	CATSDSGQGADTQYF	TGTGCCACCAGTGACTCGGGACAGGGGGCAGATACGCAGTATTTT
TRBD1	TRBV20-1	15	TRBJ2-2	NA	CSARGIRGQTGALFF	TGCAGTGCTAGAGGAATAAGGGGGCAGACCGGGGCGCTGTTTTTT
TRBD2	TRBV20-1	14	TRBJ2-7	NA	CSAPLAGGAYEQYF	TGCAGTGCACCTCTAGCGGGGGGGGCCTACGAGCAGTACTTC
TRBD1	TRBV11-2	15	TRBJ2-1	many	CASSQVGQGYNEQFF	TGTGCCAGCAGCCAGGTGGGACAGGGCTACAATGAGCAGTTCTTC